This entry lists 24 T cell receptor beta chains sequenced from one sample in a study of blood T cell repertoires in COVID-19. Generated by immunoSEQ multiplex PCR, the TCRdb table keeps only in-frame clones and is missing some. The sample consists of approximately 170,000 clones, roughly nine tenths of them appearing once. The sequencing input was peripheral blood. The source is a woman between 65 and 79 years old with acute or convalescent COVID-19.

DNA for the CDR3: TGCGCCAGCAGTGAGACGGGACAGTTAAGCAATCAGCCCCAGCATTTT. Protein product: CASSETGQLSNQPQHF. The chain couples TRBV10-2 to TRBJ1-5; 7 positions agree with TRBD1. The germline V gene has CDR1 WSHSY and CDR2 SAAADI. The length of the CDR3 is 16 residues. J was trimmed by 1 base and V by 2 bases; bases with no gene match: 5.

The V call is TRBV19, the J call TRBJ1-3; no reliable D call. The CDR3 loop spans 13 amino acids. Germline values: CDR1 LNHDA, CDR2 SQIVND (reference sequence). V lost 6 bases and J lost 3, with 9 bases in between. The CDR3 protein is CASSLVYGNTIYF. In nucleotides, the CDR3 is TGTGCCAGTAGCCTAGTCTATGGAAACACCATATATTTT. Filled out from reference TRBV19 and TRBJ1-3, the complete variable domain reads DGGITQSPKYLFRKEGQNVTLSCEQNLNHDAMYWYRQDPGQGLRLIYYSQIVNDFQKGDIAEGYSVSREKKESFPLTVTSAQKNPTAFYLCASSLVYGNTIYFGEGSWLTVV.

This clone was seen more than once but under ten times. V and J are TRBV5-1 and TRBJ1-2, with D maybe TRBD1 (6 bases). The CDR3 sequence is 13 residues long. V was trimmed by 7 bases and J by 4 bases, leaving 14 bases between them. Germline-derived CDR1 and CDR2 are SGHRS and YFSETQ. This CDR3 is CASSEAGAYGYTF. CDR3 nucleotides: TGCGCCAGCTCGGAGGCAGGGGCCTATGGCTACACCTTC.

This clone was counted a single time. This chain uses TRBV7-2 with TRBJ2-1, with 9 bases identical to TRBD1. Germline CDR1 SGHTA, CDR2 FQGNSA. V shed 5 bases, J shed 8 bases, and the junction held 10 bases outside the gene matches. The CDR3 is 15 amino acids. CDR3 nucleotides: TGTGCCAGCAGCGGGGGGACAGGGCCTATCGATGAGCAGTTCTTC. Amino acid sequence: CASSGGTGPIDEQFF.

This rearrangement joins TRBV9 to TRBJ2-1; TRBD1 matches at 8 bases. The CDR3 contains 14 residues. V shed 4 bases and J 10 bases; nucleotides not matched to a gene: 10. Germline lookup yields CDR1 SGDLS and CDR2 YYNGEE. The CDR3 here is CASSNRDRIIEQFF. The CDR3 nucleotides read TGTGCCAGCAGCAACCGGGACAGGATCATAGAGCAGTTCTTC.

The chain couples TRBV18 to TRBJ2-4; maybe TRBD1 (5 bases). The CDR3 length is 14 residues. Between the trimmed V and J ends, which lost 1 base and 8 bases, there was a span of 12 bases. CDR1 and CDR2 from the germline V gene are KGHSH and LQKENI. CDR3 sequence reads: CASSPQSGSHIQYF. The DNA for the CDR3 is TGTGCCAGCTCACCACAGTCAGGGTCGCACATTCAGTACTTC.

This chain links TRBV11-1 with TRBJ2-5, with D unresolved. The ends were cut back, 5 bases at V and 4 bases at J, with 11 bases in the middle. CDR1 and CDR2 (germline): SGHAT, FQDESV (reference sequence). The CDR3 spans 13 residues. CDR3 amino acids: CASSPEPGETQYF. The CDR3, as DNA: TGTGCCAGCAGCCCAGAGCCGGGAGAGACCCAGTACTTC.

The genes are TRBV30 and TRBJ1-1, with a possible D match to TRBD1 (5 bases). V was cut by 1 base and J by 7 bases, with 10 bases left in between. The CDR3 runs to 12 residues. Per the germline V gene, CDR1 is GTSNPN and CDR2 is SVGIG (reference sequence). The CDR3 sequence is CAWSAQGIEAFF. The CDR3 nucleotides read TGTGCCTGGAGTGCCCAGGGTATTGAAGCTTTCTTT. Together with reference TRBV30 and TRBJ1-1, the CDR3 gives the full variable domain: SQTIHQWPATLVQPVGSPLSLECTVEGTSNPNLYWYRQAAGRGLQLLFYSVGIGQISSEVPQNLSASRPQDRQFILSSKKLLLSDSGFYLCAWSAQGIEAFFGQGTRLTVV.

The chain couples TRBV19 to TRBJ1-2, with a weak D call TRBD1 (5 bases). V was shortened by 3 bases and J by 7 bases, with 12 bases between the two germline ends. CDR3 length: 13 amino acids. Germline CDR1 LNHDA, CDR2 SQIVND (reference sequence). The CDR3, as DNA: TGTGCCAGTAGTATGGATGGGGCGCCTGGCTACACCTTC. Protein: CASSMDGAPGYTF.

J is TRBJ2-6 and V is TRBV5-5; no reliable D call. The CDR3 loop spans 15 amino acids. Germline CDR1 is SGHKS and CDR2 is YYEKEE (reference sequence). V was cut by 4 bases and J by 0 bases, with 8 bases left in between. The CDR3 nucleotides read TGTGCCAGCAGCGGCCCAATCTCTGGGGCCAACGTCCTGACTTTC. Encoded protein: CASSGPISGANVLTF.

With regard to this clone: Other nucleotide sequences in the sample specify the same CDR3. The rearrangement links TRBV18 to TRBJ1-4; 8 nucleotides line up with TRBD1. The V gene's germline CDR1 is KGHSH and CDR2 LQKENI. This CDR3 is 14 amino acids long. Trimming removed 4 bases from V and 6 bases from J; junction bases left unmatched: 4. CDR3 sequence reads: CASSRGQGDEKLFF. The CDR3 coding sequence is TGTGCCAGCTCACGAGGACAGGGAGATGAAAAACTGTTTTTT.

A single count supports this clone. The chain uses TRBV4-2 and TRBJ1-5; the match to TRBD1 covers 9 bases. Germline trimming cut 4 bases from V and 7 bases from J; bases unmatched to any gene: 8. CDR1 is LGHNA and CDR2 is YNFKEQ in the germline V gene. CDR3 length: 15 amino acids. CDR3 in amino acids: CASSPGQGSRQPQHF. Written as DNA, the CDR3 is TGTGCCAGCAGCCCGGGACAGGGAAGCCGGCAGCCCCAGCATTTT.

This rearrangement joins TRBV9 to TRBJ2-3, with 10 nucleotides matching TRBD2. The CDR3 spans 15 residues. The germline V gene has CDR1 SGDLS and CDR2 YYNGEE. The V segment lost 4 bases and the J segment 0 bases; nucleotides outside the gene matches: 2. CDR3 sequence reads: CASSFSGGSTDTQYF. CDR3 DNA: TGTGCCAGCAGCTTTAGCGGGGGGAGCACAGATACGCAGTATTTT.

In nucleotides, the CDR3 is TGTGCCAGCAGCGTGAGCGGGACACTCCAAGAGACCCAGTACTTC. This encodes CASSVSGTLQETQYF. The V and J genes are TRBV9 and TRBJ2-5; a possible D gene is TRBD2 (7 bases). Trimming took 2 bases from V and 1 from J, leaving 12 bases between them. The germline V gene encodes CDR1 SGDLS and CDR2 YYNGEE. The CDR3 loop spans 15 amino acids.

The V gene is TRBV19, the J gene TRBJ1-4; 9 bases align to TRBD1. This CDR3 contains 14 residues. Germline trimming cut 7 bases from V and 5 bases from J; bases unmatched to any gene: 5. Germline V gives CDR1 LNHDA, CDR2 SQIVND (reference sequence). CDR3 in amino acids: CASTTTGGNEKLFF. The CDR3 nucleotides are TGTGCCAGTACCACGACAGGGGGGAATGAAAAACTGTTTTTT.

The chain employs TRBV5-1 and TRBJ2-1; 8 nucleotides match TRBD2. CDR1 SGHRS and CDR2 YFSETQ come from the germline V gene. CDR3 length: 13 residues. V was clipped by 0 bases and J by 10 bases; unmatched bases: 3. The CDR3 bases are TGCGCCAGCAGCTTGGATAGCGGGGCGGAGCAGTTCTTC. It specifies CASSLDSGAEQFF.

This chain links TRBV3-1 (or the pseudogene TRBV3-2) with TRBJ1-1; TRBD1 aligns across 8 bases. Trimming took 2 bases from V and 4 from J; bases not matched to a gene: 15. The CDR3 sequence is 18 residues long. CDR1 and CDR2 from the germline V gene are LGHDT and YNNKEL (reference sequence). The CDR3 region has the DNA TGTGCCAGCAGCCAAATCAGGGGGCAAGTTCTGGGTGTCACTGAAGCTTTCTTT. It yields the protein CASSQIRGQVLGVTEAFF.

The chain recombines TRBV7-2 with TRBJ2-3; possible D gene TRBD2, 5 bases. Looked up from germline, CDR1 is SGHTA and CDR2 is FQGNSA. This CDR3 contains 15 residues. Trimming pared 7 bases from V and 3 bases from J, leaving 17 bases between. CDR3 in DNA: TGTGCCAGCACTGGAGGCGGAGTCACGACAGATACGCAGTATTTT. Its protein product is CASTGGGVTTDTQYF.

This clone was recorded a few times. The gene calls are TRBV12-5 and TRBJ2-1; D might be TRBD1 (6 bases). V lost 7 bases and J lost 10, with 17 bases in between. This CDR3 is 13 amino acids long. The germline CDR1 and CDR2 sequences are LGHNT and FRNRAP. The CDR3 protein is CASAGDKSGEQFF. The CDR3 nucleotides read TGTGCTAGTGCCGGGGACAAGTCGGGGGAGCAGTTCTTC.

The V and J genes are TRBV4-1 and TRBJ1-1; possible D gene TRBD1, 6 bases. Germline lookup yields CDR1 MGHRA and CDR2 YSYEKL. The V gene lost 2 bases and the J gene lost 6 bases, with 22 bases spanning the gap. The CDR3 contains 17 residues. The CDR3: CASSQYRELARRAEAFF. The CDR3 DNA reads as TGCGCCAGCAGCCAATACAGGGAACTGGCACGGCGGGCTGAAGCTTTCTTT.

The rearrangement links TRBV7-2 to TRBJ2-7; 7 positions match TRBD1. The CDR3 consists of 13 residues. V shed 1 base and J 4 bases; nucleotides not matched to a gene: 1. Germline CDR1 reads SGHTA; CDR2 reads FQGNSA. In nucleotides, the CDR3 is TGTGCCAGCAGCTTAGGGGGACAGTACGAGCAGTACTTC. It translates to CASSLGGQYEQYF. Looking up the rest from reference TRBV7-2 and TRBJ2-7 gives the full variable domain: GAGVSQSPSNKVTEKGKDVELRCDPISGHTALYWYRQSLGQGLEFLIYFQGNSAPDKSGLPSDRFSAERTGGSVSTLTIQRTQQEDSAVYLCASSLGGQYEQYFGPGTRLTVT.

The CDR3 DNA reads as TGCGCCAGCAGGTGGCAGGGATCTGCTAACTATGGCTACACCTTC. It encodes CASRWQGSANYGYTF. The J gene is TRBJ1-2, the V gene TRBV5-1, with D perhaps matching TRBD1 (5 bases). Germline CDR1 and CDR2: SGHRS and YFSETQ. V was trimmed by 5 bases and J by 0 bases, leaving 14 bases between them. The CDR3 covers 15 residues.

The V call is TRBV6-5, the J call TRBJ1-4, with TRBD1 matching over 9 bases. The V and J ends lost 4 bases and 5 bases, in that order; junction bases with no gene match: 2. From germline, CDR1 is MNHEY and CDR2 SVGAGI. This CDR3 region has 14 residues. The CDR3 reads CASSLGTGNEKLFF. The CDR3 coding sequence is TGTGCCAGCAGTTTGGGGACAGGGAATGAAAAACTGTTTTTT.

This clone has only a few counts. V usage is TRBV6-2 or TRBV6-3 and J usage is TRBJ1-1; 7 bases are shared with TRBD1. The germline CDR1 and CDR2 sequences are MNHEY and SVGEGT. The length of the CDR3 is 16 residues. Germline trimming cut 2 bases from V and 5 bases from J; bases unmatched to any gene: 11. CDR3 sequence: CASSYPNRGYRTEAFF. DNA of the CDR3: TGTGCCAGCAGTTACCCGAACAGGGGATATAGAACTGAAGCTTTCTTT.